These 26 T cell receptor beta chains originate from one sample sequenced in a study of blood T cell repertoires in COVID-19. Assay used: immunoSEQ multiplex PCR; TCRdb lists only in-frame clones, some missing. The repertoire holds about 73,000 clones, with around 83% as singletons. Input material: peripheral blood. Every receptor here comes from a woman aged 55-75 years with acute or convalescent COVID-19.

This sequence joins TRBV29-1 and TRBJ1-1; D might be TRBD1 (6 bases). Per germline, CDR1 SQVTM and CDR2 ANQGSEA. CDR3 length: 11 amino acids. Between the trimmed V and J ends, which lost 2 bases and 11 bases, there was a span of 12 bases. The CDR3 DNA reads as TGCAGCGTTGAATATGGGGGCTGGGCTTTCTTT. Its protein product is CSVEYGGWAFF.

V usage is TRBV6-5 and J usage is TRBJ1-2, with D unclear. Trimming cost V 6 bases and J 1 base, with 6 bases left between them. Germline CDR1 and CDR2: MNHEY and SVGAGI. The length of the CDR3 is 12 residues. The DNA for the CDR3 is TGTGCCAGCAGCAGGAATAACTATGGCTACACCTTC. This codes for CASSRNNYGYTF.

The genes are TRBV5-1 and TRBJ1-1; D is perhaps TRBD1 (6 bases). The CDR3 has 15 amino acids. Germline loops: CDR1 SGHRS, CDR2 YFSETQ. V gave up 4 bases and J gave up 3 bases, with 16 bases separating them. CDR3: CASSPPPPGDTEAFF. The CDR3 DNA follows: TGCGCCAGCAGCCCTCCCCCACCAGGGGACACTGAAGCTTTCTTT. Using reference TRBV5-1 and TRBJ1-1 for the parts outside the CDR3, the full variable domain is KAGVTQTPRYLIKTRGQQVTLSCSPISGHRSVSWYQQTPGQGLQFLFEYFSETQRNKGNFPGRFSGRQFSNSRSEMNVSTLELGDSALYLCASSPPPPGDTEAFFGQGTRLTVV.

The chain has TRBV10-2 and TRBJ2-1; 15 bases map to TRBD2. The CDR3 is 15 amino acids. The germline CDR1 and CDR2 sequences are WSHSY and SAAADI. V shed 7 bases and J 7 bases; nucleotides not matched to a gene: 5. The DNA of the CDR3 is TGCGCCAGCACCAGGACTAGCGGGGGGGCAAATGAGCAGTTCTTC. As protein: CASTRTSGGANEQFF.

V gene TRBV3-1 (or the pseudogene TRBV3-2) combines with J gene TRBJ2-5; TRBD2 aligns across 9 bases. This CDR3 is built from 15 residues. Germline V gene sequence: CDR1 LGHDT, CDR2 YNNKEL (reference sequence). V was clipped by 4 bases and J by 7 bases; unmatched bases: 10. The CDR3 sequence: CASSLSGPAGGTQYF. The DNA for the CDR3 is TGTGCCAGCAGCCTGAGTGGGCCAGCGGGGGGGACCCAGTACTTC.

The rearrangement uses TRBV27 and TRBJ2-5; 8 nucleotides align to TRBD1. The CDR3 loop spans 14 amino acids. V lost 5 bases, J lost 4 bases, and 6 bases stayed unmatched. CDR1 is MNHEY, CDR2 SMNVEV, per germline (reference sequence). CDR3 in amino acids: CASSLGQGGETQYF. The CDR3 DNA follows: TGTGCCAGCAGTCTAGGACAGGGAGGAGAGACCCAGTACTTC.

This chain uses TRBV5-6 with TRBJ1-2, with D perhaps TRBD1 (6 bases). CDR3 size: 17 residues. CDR1 is SGHDT and CDR2 is YYEEEE in the germline V gene. Deletions cut 0 bases from V and 0 bases from J, with 15 bases between. CDR3 nucleotides: TGTGCCAGCAGCTTGGTACAGGGTTTAGGGGCTAACTATGGCTACACCTTC. It yields the protein CASSLVQGLGANYGYTF. The full variable domain, in which reference TRBV5-6 and TRBJ1-2 provide the parts outside the CDR3, is DAGVTQSPTHLIKTRGQQVTLRCSPKSGHDTVSWYQQALGQGPQFIFQYYEEEERQRGNFPDRFSGHQFPNYSSELNVNALLLGDSALYLCASSLVQGLGANYGYTFGSGTRLTVV.

This rearrangement joins TRBV6-5 to TRBJ1-5; D is unresolved. Trimming stripped 4 bases from V and 0 bases from J, with 10 bases between. Germline CDR1 is MNHEY and CDR2 is SVGAGI. CDR3 length: 15 residues. The CDR3 DNA reads TGTGCCAGCAGTTTACACGGGGTTAGCAATCAGCCCCAGCATTTT. Translation gives CASSLHGVSNQPQHF.

The chain employs TRBV2 and TRBJ1-1; D unclear. The CDR3 is made up of 14 amino acids. The V end was cut by 4 bases, the J end by 1 base, with 10 bases between. In germline, CDR1 is SNHLY, CDR2 FYNNEI. CDR3 amino acids: CASSVERRNTEAFF. Here the CDR3 DNA reads TGTGCCAGCAGTGTGGAGAGGAGGAACACTGAAGCTTTCTTT.

The J gene is TRBJ1-5, the V gene TRBV10-1; TRBD1 aligns across 10 bases. The V gene's germline CDR1 is WNHNN and CDR2 SYGVQD (reference sequence). V was clipped by 5 bases and J by 9 bases; unmatched bases: 7. The CDR3 consists of 14 residues. In DNA, the CDR3 is TGCGCCAGCAGTCTAGGACAGGGGGAATCGCCCCAGCATTTT. It encodes CASSLGQGESPQHF.

The genes are TRBV2 and TRBJ1-1, with 9 bases fitting TRBD1. Trimming removed 6 bases from V and 5 bases from J; junction bases left unmatched: 7. The CDR3 has 14 amino acids. Germline V gene sequence: CDR1 SNHLY, CDR2 FYNNEI. DNA for the CDR3: TGTGCCAGCAGACCCGACAGGGGGAGGACTGAAGCTTTCTTT. This translates into CASRPDRGRTEAFF.

J is TRBJ2-3 and V is TRBV5-1; 7 positions match TRBD1. CDR1 is SGHRS and CDR2 is YFSETQ in the germline V gene. The CDR3 has 14 amino acids. With 4 bases clipped from V and 5 bases from J, the junction kept 7 bases outside the gene matches. The CDR3 is CASSPPTGRDTQYF. The CDR3 nucleotides are TGCGCCAGCAGCCCGCCGACAGGGAGAGATACGCAGTATTTT.

The rearrangement uses TRBV7-2 and TRBJ1-6, with no clear D. The germline V gene has CDR1 SGHTA and CDR2 FQGNSA. Between the trimmed V and J ends, which lost 1 base and 6 bases, there was a span of 10 bases. The CDR3 is 15 residues long. CDR3 nucleotides: TGTGCCAGCAGCTTAGACAGTTTACTTAATTCACCCCTCCACTTT. This translates into CASSLDSLLNSPLHF.

The chain couples TRBV30 to TRBJ1-2; D gene ambiguous. CDR1 is GTSNPN and CDR2 is SVGIG in the germline V gene (reference sequence). The CDR3 spans 10 residues. V dropped 3 bases and J dropped 7 bases, with 6 bases sitting between them. The CDR3: CAWSAGGYTF. The DNA of the CDR3 is TGTGCCTGGAGCGCCGGTGGCTACACCTTC.

The V gene is TRBV7-9, the J gene TRBJ2-2; TRBD2 agrees at 9 bases. The V gene end was trimmed by 6 bases and the J gene end by 1 base; junction bases not matched to a gene: 9. CDR3 length: 17 residues. Looked up from germline, CDR1 is SEHNR and CDR2 is FQNEAQ (reference sequence). The chain's CDR3 is CASSRASGVLNTGELFF. CDR3 DNA sequence: TGTGCCAGCAGTCGGGCTAGCGGGGTATTGAACACCGGGGAGCTGTTTTTT.

The rearrangement joins TRBV18 to TRBJ1-6; 9 positions agree with TRBD1. J was trimmed by 14 bases and V by 3 bases; bases with no gene match: 14. Germline-derived CDR1 and CDR2 are KGHSH and LQKENI. The CDR3 totals 16 residues. CDR3 loop: CASSPEAGTGPEALHF. In nucleotides, the CDR3 is TGTGCCAGCTCACCCGAAGCCGGGACAGGGCCCGAGGCCCTCCACTTT.

This clone came up once. This chain links TRBV7-9 with TRBJ1-2; D may be TRBD1 (5 bases). CDR1 and CDR2 (germline): SEHNR, FQNEAQ (reference sequence). CDR3 size: 14 residues. Trimming took off 1 base at V and 1 base at J, with 7 bases between the two ends. CDR3 sequence: CASSLGGSNYGYTF. The CDR3 bases are TGTGCCAGCAGCTTAGGGGGCAGTAACTATGGCTACACCTTC.

Only one count was recorded for this clone. This rearrangement joins TRBV5-8 to TRBJ2-7; TRBD2 matches 14 bases. CDR1 and CDR2 (germline): SGHTS, YDEGEE. V was pared by 9 bases and J by 3 bases, with 2 bases of the junction left unmatched. The CDR3 sequence is 13 residues long. The CDR3 sequence: CATGTSGGYEQYF. The CDR3 DNA follows: TGTGCCACCGGGACTAGCGGGGGCTACGAGCAGTACTTC.

The rearrangement joins TRBV9 to TRBJ2-3; a weak D match, TRBD2 (6 bases). Trimming left V 4 bases short and J 5 bases short, with 17 bases between. The germline V gene encodes CDR1 SGDLS and CDR2 YYNGEE. The CDR3 runs to 15 residues. The CDR3 sequence: CASSLSSVPVDTQYF. The CDR3 coding sequence is TGTGCCAGCAGCCTTTCTAGCGTCCCGGTAGATACGCAGTATTTT.

J is TRBJ2-3 and V is TRBV10-3; TRBD2 is a possible D gene (6 bases). The CDR3 has 13 amino acids. CDR1 and CDR2 (germline): ENHRY, SYGVKD. V lost 7 bases and J 3 bases, leaving 11 bases between the germline ends. The CDR3 spells CAITQTSTDTQYF. The CDR3 DNA reads as TGTGCCATCACCCAGACTAGTACAGATACGCAGTATTTT.

The chain employs TRBV3-1 (or the pseudogene TRBV3-2) and TRBJ1-1; a possible D gene is TRBD1 (6 bases). The germline CDR1 and CDR2 sequences are LGHDT and YNNKEL (reference sequence). The V end was cut by 8 bases, the J end by 1 base, with 11 bases between. The CDR3 length is 13 residues. DNA for the CDR3: TGTGCCAGCTCCTGGACAGAGAACACTGAAGCTTTCTTT. It codes for CASSWTENTEAFF.

The CDR3 DNA follows: TGTGCCAGCAGTAAGGACTTTAACACCGGGGAGCTGTTTTTT. Its translation: CASSKDFNTGELFF. This chain uses TRBV6-5 with TRBJ2-2; D is possibly TRBD2 (5 bases). Germline lookup yields CDR1 MNHEY and CDR2 SVGAGI. CDR3 size: 14 residues. V was clipped by 5 bases and J by 2 bases, with 9 bases between them.

The gene calls are TRBV9 and TRBJ2-1, with a possible D match to TRBD1 (5 bases). The ends were cut back, 0 bases at V and 6 bases at J, with 10 bases in the middle. This CDR3 spans 14 amino acids. CDR1 and CDR2 (germline): SGDLS, YYNGEE. The CDR3 loop is CASSVGGSLNEQFF. Written as DNA, the CDR3 is TGTGCCAGCAGCGTAGGGGGCTCACTCAATGAGCAGTTCTTC.

This rearrangement joins TRBV6-6 to TRBJ2-4; TRBD1 aligns across 8 bases. The CDR3 covers 16 residues. From germline, CDR1 is MNHNY and CDR2 SVGAGI (reference sequence). After removal of 5 bases from V and 0 bases from J, the junction contained 6 bases not matched to a gene. Here the CDR3 DNA reads TGTGCCAGCAGTCCTGGACAGGGTGGAGCCAAAAACATTCAGTACTTC. Its translation: CASSPGQGGAKNIQYF.

The chain couples TRBV2 to TRBJ1-2; weak D call: TRBD1 (6 bases). The germline CDR1 and CDR2 sequences are SNHLY and FYNNEI. Trimming cost V 6 bases and J 6 bases, with 14 bases left between them. This CDR3 has 13 residues. The CDR3 DNA sequence: TGTGCCAGCAGATCTCAGGGGAAGGATGGCTACACCTTC. This gives the protein CASRSQGKDGYTF.

In its sample, this clone was seen many times. J is TRBJ2-7 and V is TRBV2, with TRBD1 as a possible D gene (6 bases). CDR3 size: 12 residues. Trimming left V 6 bases short and J 4 bases short, with 10 bases between. CDR1 SNHLY and CDR2 FYNNEI come from the germline V gene. The CDR3 DNA reads TGTGCCAGCAGGTTCAGGGGATACGAGCAGTACTTC. Translation: CASRFRGYEQYF.